Below, one T cell receptor beta chain is given with its context. What it binds is unknown. The CDR3 loop spans 16 amino acids. Germline trimming cut 3 bases from V and 4 bases from J; bases unmatched to any gene: 6. Germline V gene data show CDR1 as SNHLY and CDR2 as FYNNEI. The record originates from a study of shared clonotypes between healthy human individuals. Whole-study findings and limits: Generally, naive subsets (rather than memory subsets) showed larger estimated richness. Apart from blood, nothing was sampled; tissue repertoires likely differ. Clonotypes that were shared across four donors made up 4.5% to 5% of naive CD4 clonotypes.

Some clones are missing from TCRdb's copy, which holds only in-frame ones; the method was immunoSEQ multiplex PCR. This table holds some 360,000 clones, 73% found once. All participating donors were Caucasian adults from Nashville, Tennessee. Specimen: memory CD4+ T cells sorted from blood. Noted subset: CD45RA-negative fraction. The clonotype originates from a man younger than 40 in good health. This chain joins TRBV2 and TRBJ2-5, with 12 bases that match TRBD2. The DNA of the CDR3 is TGTGCCAGCAGTGAGACTAGCGGGAGTTGGGCAGAGACCCAGTACTTC. Amino acid sequence: CASSETSGSWAETQYF.